The next 19 T cell receptor beta chains were all read from a single sample in a study of T-cell memory formation after mild COVID-19. One entry per CDR3 protein results from TCRdb running MiXCR on the 5' RACE reads. The top ten hold roughly 8% of the sample, which has 530,000 or so distinct CDR3 sequences, around 16% seen once. What was sequenced was PBMCs or a T cell subset sorted from them (not recorded which). These receptor sequences come from an adult woman who had mild COVID-19 (a few samples of this study predate the infection). Cell type and time point are not known.

In this sample, this clonotype turned up a few times. The V gene is TRBV15, the J gene TRBJ2-2; D remains ambiguous. The CDR3 covers 16 residues. From germline, CDR1 is LNHNV and CDR2 YYDKDF (reference sequence). V was clipped by 4 bases and J by 0 bases, with 12 bases between them. The CDR3 coding sequence is TGTGCCACCAGCATAGGTCGGTGGGCGAACACCGGGGAGCTGTTTTTT. Amino acid sequence: CATSIGRWANTGELFF.

This clonotype was counted a few times. The rearrangement uses TRBV6-5 and TRBJ2-5, with D maybe TRBD2 (6 bases). Trimming pared 6 bases from V and 4 bases from J, leaving 15 bases between. This CDR3 has 14 residues. The germline CDR1 and CDR2 sequences are MNHEY and SVGAGI. The CDR3 DNA reads TGTGCCAGCAGCCCCAACGTCGGGGGAGAGACCCAGTACTTC. Amino acid sequence: CASSPNVGGETQYF.

The rearrangement joins TRBV7-3 to TRBJ2-1; D unclear. The germline V gene encodes CDR1 SGHTA and CDR2 FQGTGA. With 1 base removed from V and 10 bases from J, the gap between germline ends came to 11 bases. This CDR3 is built from 13 residues. CDR3 in DNA: TGTGCCAGCAGCTTAATGTTGACGGCAGAGCAGTTCTTC. Protein: CASSLMLTAEQFF.

Only one count was recorded for this clonotype. The chain links TRBV3-1 to TRBJ2-7; D is possibly TRBD1 (5 bases). The CDR3 consists of 13 residues. The germline V gene has CDR1 LGHDT and CDR2 YNNKEL (reference sequence). Trimming shortened V by 4 bases and J by 6 bases, and 13 bases separated the two germline ends. CDR3 sequence: CASSPQNRGEQYF. The DNA of the CDR3 is TGTGCCAGCAGCCCTCAGAATAGGGGCGAGCAGTACTTC.

The chain carries TRBV5-1 and TRBJ2-7; D is unclear. The V end was cut by 0 bases, the J end by 2 bases, with 12 bases between. This CDR3 spans 15 amino acids. CDR1 is SGHRS and CDR2 is YFSETQ in the germline V gene. The CDR3 sequence is CASSLGQVLAYEQYF. Written as DNA, the CDR3 is TGCGCCAGCAGCTTGGGGCAGGTCTTGGCCTACGAGCAGTACTTC.

This clonotype was seen a few times. The chain has TRBV4-1 and TRBJ1-5; the D is unclear. CDR1 and CDR2 (germline): MGHRA, YSYEKL. This CDR3 region has 13 residues. Trimming removed 4 bases at V and 7 bases at J, with 11 bases between. Here the CDR3 DNA reads TGCGCCAGCAGCCGAGCTGGTGGGCAGCCCCAGCATTTT. This codes for CASSRAGGQPQHF.

The chain links TRBV10-3 to TRBJ2-3; TRBD1 agrees at 10 bases. The germline V gene encodes CDR1 ENHRY and CDR2 SYGVKD. The length of the CDR3 is 16 residues. Losses at the gene ends were 10 bases for V and 0 bases for J; bases not matched to a gene: 10. In nucleotides, the CDR3 is TGTGCCACAGAAGGGGACAGGGGTAAAAGCACAGATACGCAGTATTTT. Protein: CATEGDRGKSTDTQYF.

This clonotype was seen more than once but under ten times. This chain connects TRBV27 to TRBJ1-4; 7 bases fit TRBD1. The CDR3 length is 13 residues. After removal of 8 bases from V and 4 bases from J, the junction contained 4 bases not matched to a gene. CDR1 and CDR2 from the germline V gene are MNHEY and SMNVEV (reference sequence). The chain's CDR3 is CASQRDSNEKLFF. CDR3 DNA: TGTGCCAGCCAGCGGGACAGTAATGAAAAACTGTTTTTT. The whole variable domain, remainder taken from reference TRBV27 and TRBJ1-4, is EAQVTQNPRYLITVTGKKLTVTCSQNMNHEYMSWYRQDPGLGLRQIYYSMNVEVTDKGDVPEGYKVSRKEKRNFPLILESPSPNQTSLYFCASQRDSNEKLFFGSGTQLSVL.

DNA for the CDR3: TGTGCCAGCAGGGGGGTAGCGGGAGAAAAATACAATGAGCAGTTCTTC. It is translated as CASRGVAGEKYNEQFF. This chain joins TRBV12-3 or TRBV12-4 and TRBJ2-1, with TRBD2 matching over 9 bases. Trimming took 6 bases from V and 4 from J; bases not matched to a gene: 10. The CDR3 is made up of 16 amino acids.

This clonotype was found many times. This chain connects TRBV7-6 to TRBJ1-6; D perhaps matches TRBD1 (6 bases). This CDR3 is 19 amino acids long. With 1 base removed from V and 0 bases from J, the gap between germline ends came to 16 bases. Germline CDR1 and CDR2: SGHVS and FNYEAQ. CDR3 protein: CASSLVGAGASSYNSPLHF. CDR3 bases: TGTGCCAGCAGCTTAGTGGGGGCAGGGGCAAGCTCCTATAATTCACCCCTCCACTTT. The complete variable domain, with remaining parts taken from reference TRBV7-6 and TRBJ1-6, reads GAGVSQSPRYKVTKRGQDVALRCDPISGHVSLYWYRQALGQGPEFLTYFNYEAQQDKSGLPNDRFSAERPEGSISTLTIQRTEQRDSAMYRCASSLVGAGASSYNSPLHFGNGTRLTVT.

This clonotype was seen a handful of times. This chain uses TRBV2 with TRBJ2-7, with 9 bases lining up with TRBD1. Germline values: CDR1 SNHLY, CDR2 FYNNEI. Unmatched junction bases numbered 8, after V lost 7 bases and J lost 1 base. The CDR3 has 15 amino acids. The CDR3 DNA reads TGTGCCAGCAAAGAGGTGGGACAGGGATCCTACGAGCAGTACTTC. Translation gives CASKEVGQGSYEQYF.

This clonotype has a handful of counts. The gene calls are TRBV5-1 and TRBJ2-1; 13 bases line up with TRBD2. Germline CDR1 SGHRS, CDR2 YFSETQ. This CDR3 has 15 residues. The V segment lost 1 base and the J segment 8 bases; nucleotides outside the gene matches: 3. The CDR3 DNA follows: TGCGCCAGCAGCTTGACTAGCGGGGGGGTCCATGAGCAGTTCTTC. Its translation is CASSLTSGGVHEQFF.

This clonotype showed up just a few times. The chain recombines TRBV11-3 with TRBJ1-5; D uncertain. V lost 5 bases to trimming and J lost 2 bases, with 7 bases between them. The CDR3 length is 13 residues. Germline V gene lookup returns CDR1 SGHNT and CDR2 YENEEA. The CDR3 is CASSHDRNQPQHF. Written as DNA, the CDR3 is TGTGCCAGCAGCCACGACCGCAATCAGCCCCAGCATTTT.

In this sample, this clonotype turned up a few times. The chain has TRBV12-3 or TRBV12-4 and TRBJ1-1; D gene ambiguous. Between the trimmed V and J ends, which lost 0 bases and 0 bases, there was a span of 11 bases. The CDR3 runs 16 residues. The CDR3 region has the DNA TGTGCCAGCAGTTTAGCAGGGATCAGCATGAACACTGAAGCTTTCTTT. Translating gives CASSLAGISMNTEAFF.

J is TRBJ2-3 and V is TRBV5-1; the D gene is possibly TRBD2 (6 bases). Trimming shortened V by 7 bases and J by 13 bases, and 22 bases separated the two germline ends. The CDR3 has 13 amino acids. Germline CDR1 is SGHRS and CDR2 is YFSETQ. DNA for the CDR3: TGCGCCAGCTCAGAGGCCGGGGGTCTAAGGGAGTATTTT. This encodes CASSEAGGLREYF.

CDR3 nucleotides: TGCGCCAGCAGGCGATTAGCGGGAGCAGATACGCAGTATTTT. Amino acids: CASRRLAGADTQYF. The chain recombines TRBV5-1 with TRBJ2-3; the match to TRBD2 covers 9 bases. This CDR3 is 14 amino acids long. Trimming took 5 bases from V and 4 from J; bases not matched to a gene: 5. CDR1 is SGHRS, CDR2 YFSETQ, per germline. Using reference TRBV5-1 and TRBJ2-3 for the parts outside the CDR3, the full variable domain is KAGVTQTPRYLIKTRGQQVTLSCSPISGHRSVSWYQQTPGQGLQFLFEYFSETQRNKGNFPGRFSGRQFSNSRSEMNVSTLELGDSALYLCASRRLAGADTQYFGPGTRLTVL.

The rearrangement uses TRBV9 and TRBJ2-1; D gene ambiguous. In germline, CDR1 is SGDLS, CDR2 YYNGEE. The CDR3 is made up of 13 amino acids. The V and J ends lost 4 bases and 7 bases respectively, with 12 bases between them. The CDR3 nucleotides read TGTGCCAGCAGCCCCCGCGTAGGGAATGAGCAGTTCTTC. The encoded protein is CASSPRVGNEQFF.

Ten or more counts support this clonotype. The J gene is TRBJ2-1, the V gene TRBV18, with D unresolved. Trimming stripped 3 bases from V and 6 bases from J, with 6 bases between. Germline V gene lookup returns CDR1 KGHSH and CDR2 LQKENI. The CDR3 has 12 residues. The CDR3 is CASSPGFNEQFF. DNA of the CDR3: TGTGCCAGCTCACCGGGGTTCAATGAGCAGTTCTTC.

The chain links TRBV10-3 to TRBJ1-6, with D unclear. CDR1 is ENHRY and CDR2 is SYGVKD in the germline V gene. With 7 bases removed from V and 6 bases from J, the gap between germline ends came to 10 bases. The CDR3 has 13 residues. The DNA of the CDR3 is TGTGCCATCAAGGAGATTGGTAATTCACCCCTCCACTTT. As protein: CAIKEIGNSPLHF.